A selection of T cell receptor beta chains follows, all from one sample in a study of cytomegalovirus exposure and HLA in healthy donors. Sequencing used immunoSEQ multiplex PCR; TCRdb keeps in-frame clones, though not all of them. The data contain 110,000 to 150,000 clones, almost 85% of them singletons. Sequenced input: PBMCs. The source of these receptors is a woman between 55 and 75 years old in good health and CMV-seropositive. Both conserved end residues are part of each CDR3.

v_gene	j_gene	CDR3aa
TRBV7-3	TRBJ2-1	CASSLRPREYNEQFF
TRBV4-2	TRBJ1-1	CASRPSGVTEAFF
TRBV7-2	TRBJ2-1	CASTPYPIQGGNEQFF
TRBV6-5	TRBJ1-4	CATSGRPNEKLFF
TRBV30	TRBJ1-5	CAWNPTGGQPQHF
TRBV6-5	TRBJ1-4	CASKPGEGVEKLFF
TRBV6-5	TRBJ1-2	CASSYDWAGANYGYTF
TRBV7-2	TRBJ2-5	CASSPQRETQYF
TRBV7-9	TRBJ2-6	CASSPQVTSSGANVLTF
TRBV7-8	TRBJ1-5	CASSSEVRQWSNQPQHF
TRBV30	TRBJ1-4	CAWTPGTGGNEKLFF
TRBV30	TRBJ1-4	CACNRERGEKLFF
TRBV7-2	TRBJ2-7	CASSWTSGRSGEQYF
TRBV7-9	TRBJ1-1	CASSSWDRGSEAFF
TRBV7-9	TRBJ2-1	CASSVASPGQGGNEQFF
TRBV28	TRBJ2-5	CASSHRVGQETQYF
TRBV5-1	TRBJ2-2	CASSLRQGDTGELFF
TRBV7-9	TRBJ2-4	CASSLVGQGDGQQNIQYF
TRBV30	TRBJ1-5	CAWRRQGDQPQHF
TRBV6-6	TRBJ2-4	CASSYRSGREYIQYF
TRBV23-1	TRBJ1-5	CASSPRGQRKVQPQHF
TRBV5-4	TRBJ2-2	CASSPEGVNTGELFF
TRBV11-1	TRBJ2-1	CASRGEERGNEQFF
TRBV2	TRBJ2-7	CASSGLLYEQYF